The 14 T cell receptor beta chains given below trace back to one sample, sequenced in a study of blood T cell repertoires in COVID-19. Here immunoSEQ multiplex PCR was the method, and the copy in TCRdb shows in-frame clones only, minus some. This table holds nearly 90,000 clones, 88% found once. The sequencing input was peripheral blood. The receptors stem from an elderly man with acute or convalescent COVID-19.

CDR3 sequence (DNA): TGTGCCAGCAGCTCGGGCGGGGGGGGACAGGCACCCTTCTATGGCTACACCTTC. Translation: CASSSGGGGQAPFYGYTF. The rearrangement joins TRBV5-4 to TRBJ1-2; 8 bases map to TRBD1. The junction had 17 bases not matched to a gene; V was cut back by 3 bases and J by 4 bases. The CDR3 totals 18 residues. Germline assignment: CDR1 SGHNT and CDR2 YYREEE (reference sequence).

V usage is TRBV10-3 and J usage is TRBJ1-1; 9 bases agree with TRBD1. This CDR3 spans 15 amino acids. The V gene end was trimmed by 6 bases and the J gene end by 5 bases; junction bases not matched to a gene: 10. Germline-derived CDR1 and CDR2 are ENHRY and SYGVKD. CDR3 amino acids: CAIRTGGGLGTEAFF. The CDR3 coding sequence is TGTGCCATCAGAACAGGGGGCGGCTTGGGTACTGAAGCTTTCTTT.

This chain connects TRBV29-1 to TRBJ2-7; TRBD1 agrees at 11 bases. J gave up 3 bases and V 4 bases, and 2 bases lay outside the gene matches. This CDR3 contains 13 residues. Germline loops: CDR1 SQVTM, CDR2 ANQGSEA. The CDR3 DNA sequence: TGCAGCGTTGGCGGGACAGGGGGCTACGAGCAGTACTTC. It yields the protein CSVGGTGGYEQYF.

This chain connects TRBV19 to TRBJ1-2; maybe TRBD1 (6 bases). Germline CDR1 is LNHDA and CDR2 is SQIVND (reference sequence). Trimming removed 1 base at V and 4 bases at J, with 16 bases between. This CDR3 comprises 16 residues. CDR3 in amino acids: CASSIGYGRDTYGYTF. Written as DNA, the CDR3 is TGTGCCAGTAGTATAGGATACGGCAGGGACACCTATGGCTACACCTTC.

This chain connects TRBV6-5 to TRBJ1-5; no firm D call. V was pared by 6 bases and J by 5 bases, with 11 bases between. Germline V gene data show CDR1 as MNHEY and CDR2 as SVGAGI. This CDR3 is built from 13 residues. In DNA, the CDR3 is TGTGCCAGCAGGAGCGGTCAGTATCAGCCCCAGCATTTT. This translates into CASRSGQYQPQHF.

The chain combines TRBV6-6 with TRBJ1-2; no clear D. The CDR3 covers 13 residues. From germline, CDR1 is MNHNY and CDR2 SVGAGI (reference sequence). With 7 bases removed from V and 6 bases from J, the gap between germline ends came to 15 bases. CDR3 sequence reads: CASKVEGAHGYTF. The CDR3 coding sequence is TGTGCCAGCAAGGTTGAGGGAGCGCATGGCTACACCTTC.

The rearrangement links TRBV5-1 to TRBJ2-1; perhaps TRBD2 as D (5 bases). The CDR3 totals 16 residues. Germline CDR1 is SGHRS and CDR2 is YFSETQ. V lost 1 base and J 0 bases, leaving 11 bases between the germline ends. CDR3 residues: CASSLKGGSSYNEQFF. CDR3 sequence (DNA): TGCGCCAGCAGCTTGAAGGGTGGGAGCTCCTACAATGAGCAGTTCTTC.

V usage is TRBV28 and J usage is TRBJ2-6; possibly TRBD2 for D (5 bases). There are 14 residues in the CDR3. CDR1 and CDR2 (germline): MDHEN, SYDVKM. Trimming stripped 8 bases from V and 3 bases from J, with 11 bases between. CDR3 loop: CASGSGFGANVLTF. CDR3 nucleotide sequence: TGTGCCAGCGGTTCGGGATTTGGGGCCAACGTCCTGACTTTC.

The genes are TRBV5-1 and TRBJ2-3; 10 bases match TRBD2. Germline V gene lookup returns CDR1 SGHRS and CDR2 YFSETQ. Unmatched junction bases numbered 11, after V lost 0 bases and J lost 1 base. The CDR3 contains 19 residues. The CDR3 loop is CASSLGPFQREGRTDTQYF. DNA for the CDR3: TGCGCCAGCAGCTTGGGCCCCTTCCAGCGGGAGGGCCGCACAGATACGCAGTATTTT.

With respect to this clone: This same CDR3 is encoded by further DNA sequences in the sample. This sequence joins TRBV20-1 and TRBJ2-1; D remains unclear. Between the trimmed V and J ends, which lost 2 bases and 5 bases, there was a span of 4 bases. The V gene's germline CDR1 is DFQATT and CDR2 SNEGSKA (reference sequence). This CDR3 spans 11 amino acids. CDR3 loop: CSARRDNEQFF. CDR3 nucleotides: TGCAGTGCTAGACGGGACAATGAGCAGTTCTTC.

This clone was counted a single time. The genes are TRBV5-4 and TRBJ1-4; TRBD1 might be the D (5 bases). Germline lookup yields CDR1 SGHNT and CDR2 YYREEE (reference sequence). This CDR3 is 17 amino acids long. Trimming left V 7 bases short and J 4 bases short, with 23 bases between. The CDR3 loop reads CASSDGQGISRNEKLFF. CDR3 in DNA: TGTGCCAGCTCCGACGGGCAGGGTATCTCTCGTAATGAAAAACTGTTTTTT. Combining the CDR3 with reference TRBV5-4 and TRBJ1-4 gives the whole variable domain ETGVTQSPTHLIKTRGQQVTLRCSSQSGHNTVSWYQQALGQGPQFIFQYYREEENGRGNFPPRFSGLQFPNYSSELNVNALELDDSALYLCASSDGQGISRNEKLFFGSGTQLSVL.

The DNA of the CDR3 is TGTGCCAGCAGCCCTTACACCGGGGAGCTGTTTTTT. The encoded protein is CASSPYTGELFF. This sequence joins TRBV5-6 and TRBJ2-2, with D hard to call. V shed 4 bases and J shed 3 bases, with 4 bases lying between them. The V gene's germline CDR1 is SGHDT and CDR2 YYEEEE. The CDR3 consists of 12 residues.

This chain joins TRBV2 and TRBJ2-5; D is uncertain. Between the trimmed V and J ends, which lost 8 bases and 1 base, there was a span of 11 bases. Per germline, CDR1 SNHLY and CDR2 FYNNEI. The length of the CDR3 is 13 residues. CDR3 loop: CASGVALQETQYF. The CDR3 DNA reads as TGTGCCAGCGGTGTAGCACTCCAAGAGACCCAGTACTTC.

V gene TRBV28 combines with J gene TRBJ1-2, with no clear D. Per germline, CDR1 MDHEN and CDR2 SYDVKM. V dropped 6 bases and J dropped 8 bases, with 16 bases sitting between them. CDR3 length: 13 amino acids. CDR3 coding DNA: TGTGCCAGCAGGCGGACTGTTGAGCGCGGCTACACCTTC. This encodes CASRRTVERGYTF.